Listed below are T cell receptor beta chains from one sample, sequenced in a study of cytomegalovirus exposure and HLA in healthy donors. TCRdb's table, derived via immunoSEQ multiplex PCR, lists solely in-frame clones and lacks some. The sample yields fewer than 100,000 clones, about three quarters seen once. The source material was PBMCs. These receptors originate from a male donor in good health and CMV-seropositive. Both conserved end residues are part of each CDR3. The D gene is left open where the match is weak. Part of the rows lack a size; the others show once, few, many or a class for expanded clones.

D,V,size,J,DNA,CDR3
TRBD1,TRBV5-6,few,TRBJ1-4,TGTGCCAGCAGCAGGGACAGAACTAATGAAAAACTGTTTTTT,CASSRDRTNEKLFF
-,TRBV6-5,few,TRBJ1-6,TGTGCCAGCAGGAACAGGGTCTTGAATTCACCCCTCCACTTT,CASRNRVLNSPLHF
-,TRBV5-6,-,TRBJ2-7,TGTGCCAGCAGCCCGGACGGGAGCTCCTACGAGCAGTACTTC,CASSPDGSSYEQYF
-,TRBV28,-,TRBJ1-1,TGTGCCAGCAGCCCTCCGAGGACTGGGTTTGAAGCTTTCTTT,CASSPPRTGFEAFF
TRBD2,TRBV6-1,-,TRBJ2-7,TGTGCCAGCAGTGACGGTCGGGGGGGCGAGCAGTACTTC,CASSDGRGGEQYF
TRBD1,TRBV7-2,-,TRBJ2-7,TGTGCCAGCAGCTCGTCCACCGGGACAGGGTTTTACGAGCAGTACTTC,CASSSSTGTGFYEQYF
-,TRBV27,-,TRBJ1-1,TGTGCCAGCAGTTTGTCCGGGAGCGGAACTGAAGCTTTCTTT,CASSLSGSGTEAFF
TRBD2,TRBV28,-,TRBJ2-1,TGTGCCAGCAGTTTTGGGGCTAGCGGGAATCATGAGCAGTTCTTC,CASSFGASGNHEQFF
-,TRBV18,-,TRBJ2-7,TGTGCCAGCCTCAGGGGGCGGGAGTGGGACTACGAGCAGTACTTC,CASLRGREWDYEQYF
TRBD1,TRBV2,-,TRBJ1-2,TGTGCCAGCAGGGGGACAGGCATTGGTGGCTACACCTTC,CASRGTGIGGYTF
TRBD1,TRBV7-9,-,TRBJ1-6,TGTGCCAGCAGCCCCGGGACAGGGAGTATTCCCCTCCACTTT,CASSPGTGSIPLHF
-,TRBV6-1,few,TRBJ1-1,TGTGCCAGCAGTGAAGAAGGGGGGGGGAGCACTGAAGCTTTCTTT,CASSEEGGGSTEAFF
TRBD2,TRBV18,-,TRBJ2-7,TGTGCCAGCTCTCCCATCGGAGCTAGCGGGACCCCCAACGAGCAGTACTTC,CASSPIGASGTPNEQYF
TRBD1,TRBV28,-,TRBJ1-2,TGTGCCAGCAGTTTCCGCCTATCGGACAGGTCTAACTATGGCTACACCTTC,CASSFRLSDRSNYGYTF
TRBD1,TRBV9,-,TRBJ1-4,TGTGCCAGCAGCGCCGGGACAGGGGGCGAAAAACTGTTTTTT,CASSAGTGGEKLFF
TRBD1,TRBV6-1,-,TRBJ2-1,TGTGCCAGCAGCGTCGACAGGGTCAATGGTGAGCAGTTCTTC,CASSVDRVNGEQFF
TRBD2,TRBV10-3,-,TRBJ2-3,TGTGCCATCAGCTCCGGGACTAGCGGAACAGATACGCAGTATTTT,CAISSGTSGTDTQYF
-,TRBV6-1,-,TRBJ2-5,TGTGCCAGCAGTGAACTTCCGGGTCGAGACCAGTACTTC,CASSELPGRDQYF
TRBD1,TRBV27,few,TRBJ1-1,TGTGCCAGCAGTCCTGGACAGGCCAGGGGTAAAGCTGAAGCTTTCTTT,CASSPGQARGKAEAFF
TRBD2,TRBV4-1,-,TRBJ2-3,TGCGCCAGCAGCCAAGAGACTAGCAGCCGCACAGATACGCAGTATTTT,CASSQETSSRTDTQYF
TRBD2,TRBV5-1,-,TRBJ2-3,TGCGCCAGCAGCTTGGAAACTAGCGGGGGGGCAGATACGCAGTATTTT,CASSLETSGGADTQYF
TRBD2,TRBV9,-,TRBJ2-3,TGTGCCAGCAAATCAGGACTAGCGGACACAGATACGCAGTATTTT,CASKSGLADTDTQYF
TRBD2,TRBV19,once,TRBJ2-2,TGTGCCAGTACGGGCGGGGGTAGGACCGGGGAGCTGTTTTTT,CASTGGGRTGELFF
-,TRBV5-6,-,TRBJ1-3,TGTGCCAGCAGCTTACGATGGACATCCGCAGACACCATATATTTT,CASSLRWTSADTIYF
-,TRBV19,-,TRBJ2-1,TGTGCCACGTGGGGGGGGCCGGGGAATGAGCAGTTCTTC,CATWGGPGNEQFF
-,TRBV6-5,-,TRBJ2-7,TGTGCCAGCAGTTATGGTCAAGAGACCTACGAGCAGTACTTC,CASSYGQETYEQYF
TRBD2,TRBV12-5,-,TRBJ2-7,TGTGCTAGTGGTTTGGTATTGATGATGCGGGGGATTAGGTCCTACGAGCAGTACTTC,CASGLVLMMRGIRSYEQYF
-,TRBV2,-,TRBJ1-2,TGTGCCAGCCGAAGGGAGGACTCGGGTGGCTACACCTTC,CASRREDSGGYTF